The 29 T cell receptor beta chains listed next were all sequenced from one sample in a study of blood T cell repertoires in COVID-19. Using immunoSEQ multiplex PCR, the repertoire was profiled, and TCRdb retains in-frame clones only, with some absent. The sample yields about 200,000 clones, about 85% seen once. Source material: PBMCs or T cells enriched from blood (not recorded which). The origin of the receptors is a woman aged 40 to 50 in a cohort exposed to, infected with or recovered from COVID-19 (not recorded which).

The chain links TRBV4-3 to TRBJ2-7; a weak D match, TRBD1 (5 bases). V was trimmed by 0 bases and J by 3 bases, leaving 12 bases between them. The CDR3 has 15 residues. CDR1 is LGHNA, CDR2 YSLEER, per germline. The CDR3 sequence is CASSQDFGASYEQYF. The CDR3 region has the DNA TGCGCCAGCAGCCAAGATTTTGGGGCGAGCTACGAGCAGTACTTC.

This chain connects TRBV20-1 to TRBJ2-7; D unclear. The CDR3 is made up of 13 amino acids. From germline, CDR1 is DFQATT and CDR2 SNEGSKA (reference sequence). V lost 3 bases to trimming and J lost 3 bases, with 12 bases between them. The CDR3, as DNA: TGCAGTGCTAGTGTAACCGGTCTCTACGAGCAGTACTTC. Its protein product is CSASVTGLYEQYF.

The V and J genes are TRBV11-2 and TRBJ2-7; TRBD2 matches at 7 bases. The CDR3 loop spans 14 amino acids. Germline loops: CDR1 SGHAT, CDR2 FQNNGV. The V segment lost 6 bases and the J segment 5 bases; nucleotides outside the gene matches: 10. In DNA, the CDR3 is TGTGCCAGCAGACGACGGGGACTAAATGACGAGCAGTACTTC. This sequence encodes CASRRRGLNDEQYF. Using reference TRBV11-2 and TRBJ2-7 for the parts outside the CDR3, the full variable domain is EAGVAQSPRYKIIEKRQSVAFWCNPISGHATLYWYQQILGQGPKLLIQFQNNGVVDDSQLPKDRFSAERLKGVDSTLKIQPAKLEDSAVYLCASRRRGLNDEQYFGPGTRLTVT.

The chain uses TRBV4-2 and TRBJ2-1; possible D gene TRBD2, 5 bases. V was trimmed by 4 bases and J by 0 bases, leaving 16 bases between them. The CDR3 consists of 17 residues. The germline V gene encodes CDR1 LGHNA and CDR2 YNFKEQ. For the CDR3, the DNA is TGTGCCAGCAGCCGCCAAACGACGGGAAGCTCCTACAATGAGCAGTTCTTC. Encoded protein: CASSRQTTGSSYNEQFF.

The chain employs TRBV29-1 and TRBJ1-2; 8 bases fit TRBD1. Unmatched junction bases numbered 8, after V lost 5 bases and J lost 6 bases. This CDR3 spans 13 amino acids. Germline V lookup: CDR1 SQVTM, CDR2 ANQGSEA. This chain's CDR3 is CSVHRTGKDGYTF. As DNA, the CDR3 is TGCAGCGTTCATCGGACAGGGAAGGATGGCTACACCTTC.

The rearrangement links TRBV13 to TRBJ1-2; 7 bases align to TRBD1. CDR3 size: 13 residues. With 6 bases clipped from V and 6 bases from J, the junction kept 7 bases outside the gene matches. The germline gives CDR1 PRHDT, CDR2 FYEKMQ (reference sequence). Written as DNA, the CDR3 is TGTGCCAGCAGACACGGGACAGAGGATGGCTACACCTTC. Translated, it gives CASRHGTEDGYTF.

CDR3 loop: CASSRRVTGNTIYF. The CDR3, as DNA: TGTGCCAGCAGTCGCAGGGTAACTGGAAACACCATATATTTT. The V and J genes are TRBV28 and TRBJ1-3; D is possibly TRBD1 (5 bases). The V end lost 5 bases, the J end lost 2 bases, and 10 bases lay between the germline ends. Germline V lookup: CDR1 MDHEN, CDR2 SYDVKM. This CDR3 contains 14 residues.

The rearrangement uses TRBV19 and TRBJ2-7; 7 nucleotides align to TRBD1. This CDR3 contains 13 residues. Germline-derived CDR1 and CDR2 are LNHDA and SQIVND (reference sequence). V shed 11 bases, J shed 0 bases, and the junction held 7 bases outside the gene matches. This chain's CDR3 is CAAGGPSSYEQYF. As DNA, the CDR3 is TGTGCCGCAGGGGGACCGAGCTCCTACGAGCAGTACTTC. Based on the CDR3 plus reference TRBV19 and TRBJ2-7, the full variable domain is DGGITQSPKYLFRKEGQNVTLSCEQNLNHDAMYWYRQDPGQGLRLIYYSQIVNDFQKGDIAEGYSVSREKKESFPLTVTSAQKNPTAFYLCAAGGPSSYEQYFGPGTRLTVT.

The chain is built from TRBV18 and TRBJ1-1; D call uncertain. CDR3 size: 12 residues. Trimming pared 3 bases from V and 4 bases from J, leaving 6 bases between. Germline lookup yields CDR1 KGHSH and CDR2 LQKENI. The CDR3, as DNA: TGTGCCAGCTCACCGTCCGGCACTGAAGCTTTCTTT. Protein: CASSPSGTEAFF.

The rearrangement uses TRBV7-9 and TRBJ2-5; the match to TRBD1 covers 10 bases. Losses at the gene ends were 4 bases for V and 4 bases for J; bases not matched to a gene: 12. CDR3 length: 17 amino acids. Germline V CDR1 and CDR2: SEHNR, FQNEAQ (reference sequence). CDR3 region: CASSSSRRDRGGETQYF. The CDR3 DNA is TGTGCCAGCAGCTCTAGTCGACGGGACAGGGGAGGAGAGACCCAGTACTTC. Filled out from reference TRBV7-9 and TRBJ2-5, the complete variable domain reads DTGVSQNPRHKITKRGQNVTFRCDPISEHNRLYWYRQTLGQGPEFLTYFQNEAQLEKSRLLSDRFSAERPKGSFSTLEIQRTEQGDSAMYLCASSSSRRDRGGETQYFGPGTRLLVL.

CDR3 nucleotide sequence: TGTGCCAGCAGCTTAGATCCTGCGACAGGGGAGACCCAGTACTTC. Residues: CASSLDPATGETQYF. The gene calls are TRBV11-3 and TRBJ2-5; 7 bases map to TRBD1. V lost 0 bases, J lost 5 bases, and 6 bases stayed unmatched. Germline lookup yields CDR1 SGHNT and CDR2 YENEEA. CDR3 size: 15 residues.

This chain uses TRBV24-1 with TRBJ2-6, with D uncertain. The germline V gene has CDR1 KGHDR and CDR2 SFDVKD. Deletions cut 4 bases from V and 0 bases from J, with 9 bases between. CDR3 size: 16 residues. For the CDR3, the DNA is TGTGCCACCAGTGACTCAAGCTTCTCTGGGGCCAACGTCCTGACTTTC. Encoded protein: CATSDSSFSGANVLTF.

The chain uses TRBV11-3 and TRBJ2-5; a possible D gene is TRBD1 (8 bases). Trimming took 5 bases from V and 3 from J, leaving 16 bases between them. The CDR3 consists of 15 residues. The germline CDR1 and CDR2 sequences are SGHNT and YENEEA. The CDR3 region is CASSARTGREETQYF. In DNA, the CDR3 is TGTGCCAGCAGCGCAAGGACAGGGAGGGAAGAGACCCAGTACTTC.

V and J are TRBV29-1 and TRBJ2-7; D may be TRBD2 (5 bases). V was pared by 4 bases and J by 2 bases, with 12 bases between. The CDR3 spans 13 residues. Germline V gene data show CDR1 as SQVTM and CDR2 as ANQGSEA. Here the CDR3 DNA reads TGCAGCGTTGCTGGCGGGCACACCTACGAGCAGTACTTC. This sequence encodes CSVAGGHTYEQYF.

This clone appeared once. The chain links TRBV21-1 to TRBJ2-1; TRBD2, as called in the table, went unchecked against the DNA. TRBV21-1 is classified as a pseudogene. The CDR3 sequence is 18 residues long. The CDR3, as DNA: TGTGCCAGCAGCAAAGGGGTACCTAGCGGGGACTCTTACAATGAGCAGTTCTTC. Translated, it gives CASSKGVPSGDSYNEQFF.

The chain has TRBV14 and TRBJ1-2, with D maybe TRBD1 (5 bases). CDR3 length: 13 residues. Trimming removed 2 bases at V and 7 bases at J, with 11 bases between. CDR1 is SGHDN, CDR2 FVKESK, per germline. CDR3 loop: CASSQWQGSGYTF. As DNA, the CDR3 is TGTGCCAGCAGCCAATGGCAGGGTAGTGGCTACACCTTC.

The V gene is TRBV25-1, the J gene TRBJ1-5, with 8 nucleotides matching TRBD1. Trimming took 5 bases from V and 5 from J; bases not matched to a gene: 5. Germline V gene data show CDR1 as MGHDK and CDR2 as SYGVNS. The CDR3 runs to 14 residues. CDR3 region: CASSFMDRDQPQHF. CDR3 DNA: TGTGCCAGCAGTTTCATGGACAGGGATCAGCCCCAGCATTTT.

V is TRBV5-1 and J is TRBJ2-3; D is perhaps TRBD2 (5 bases). There are 14 residues in the CDR3. The germline V and J ends were trimmed by 2 bases and 1 base, with 8 bases remaining between them. The germline V gene has CDR1 SGHRS and CDR2 YFSETQ. The CDR3 loop is CASSFSDGTDTQYF. CDR3 nucleotides: TGCGCCAGCAGCTTTAGCGATGGCACAGATACGCAGTATTTT.

This chain uses TRBV7-9 with TRBJ1-1, with D possibly TRBD1 on 5 matching bases. Trimming pared 8 bases from V and 4 bases from J, leaving 17 bases between. The CDR3 length is 14 residues. CDR1 and CDR2 from the germline V gene are SEHNR and FQNEAQ (reference sequence). The CDR3 DNA follows: TGTGCCAGCGGGCGAGGGGACTTGAGCACTGAAGCTTTCTTT. Translated: CASGRGDLSTEAFF.

This clone is a singleton in its sample. The V call is TRBV6-5, the J call TRBJ1-4, with a weak D call TRBD1 (5 bases). CDR3 length: 16 residues. Per the germline V gene, CDR1 is MNHEY and CDR2 is SVGAGI. V dropped 0 bases and J dropped 6 bases, with 14 bases sitting between them. DNA for the CDR3: TGTGCCAGCAGTTACTCGGGGGGGTCGGACCATGAAAAACTGTTTTTT. Translated, it gives CASSYSGGSDHEKLFF.

This chain connects TRBV6-5 to TRBJ2-7, with 8 positions matching TRBD2. V shed 2 bases and J 6 bases; nucleotides not matched to a gene: 9. This CDR3 has 15 amino acids. Germline V gives CDR1 MNHEY, CDR2 SVGAGI. The CDR3 nucleotides read TGTGCCAGCAGTTACGCGGGACTAGGTCCCAGCGAGCAGTACTTC. Encoded protein: CASSYAGLGPSEQYF.

This CDR3 reads CASSLSSGANVLTF. CDR3 DNA sequence: TGTGCCAGCAGCTTATCTAGTGGGGCCAACGTCCTGACTTTC. The chain has TRBV6-5 and TRBJ2-6; D is unclear. V lost 6 bases and J 3 bases, leaving 9 bases between the germline ends. This CDR3 is built from 14 residues. Germline values: CDR1 MNHEY, CDR2 SVGAGI.

The chain joins TRBV5-8 to TRBJ1-1, with D tentatively TRBD1 (5 bases). The CDR3 runs to 17 residues. Germline values: CDR1 SGHTS, CDR2 YDEGEE. V gave up 7 bases and J gave up 1 base, with 23 bases separating them. CDR3 coding DNA: TGTGCCAGCTACCTCTTTGGGGGGAAGGGGTCGAACACTGAAGCTTTCTTT. It encodes CASYLFGGKGSNTEAFF.

The chain couples TRBV30 to TRBJ1-1; D is ambiguous. The CDR3 is 14 amino acids. Germline V lookup: CDR1 GTSNPN, CDR2 SVGIG (reference sequence). V lost 2 bases and J lost 1, with 11 bases in between. CDR3 sequence (DNA): TGTGCCTGGAGTCCAAGACGGAGGAACACTGAAGCTTTCTTT. Protein: CAWSPRRRNTEAFF.

The V gene is TRBV29-1, the J gene TRBJ1-1; TRBD1 is a possible D gene (5 bases). The CDR3 extends over 12 amino acids. Trimming left V 4 bases short and J 1 base short, with 7 bases between. Germline CDR1 and CDR2: SQVTM and ANQGSEA. For the CDR3, the DNA is TGCAGCGTTGTAGGGGAGAACACTGAAGCTTTCTTT. It yields the protein CSVVGENTEAFF.

The CDR3 DNA reads as TGTGCCAGCAGCAACCGACAGGACACAGATACGCAGTATTTT. Protein product: CASSNRQDTDTQYF. The chain couples TRBV13 to TRBJ2-3; D may be TRBD1 (6 bases). The CDR3 is made up of 14 amino acids. The V end was cut by 5 bases, the J end by 2 bases, with 11 bases between. Germline V gives CDR1 PRHDT, CDR2 FYEKMQ (reference sequence).

This chain connects TRBV19 to TRBJ2-7; TRBD2 matches at 9 bases. Per the germline V gene, CDR1 is LNHDA and CDR2 is SQIVND (reference sequence). J was trimmed by 2 bases and V by 3 bases; bases with no gene match: 5. The CDR3 contains 15 residues. CDR3 residues: CASSIAGGPPYEQYF. The CDR3 coding sequence is TGTGCCAGTAGTATCGCGGGAGGGCCCCCCTACGAGCAGTACTTC. Together with reference TRBV19 and TRBJ2-7, the CDR3 gives the full variable domain: DGGITQSPKYLFRKEGQNVTLSCEQNLNHDAMYWYRQDPGQGLRLIYYSQIVNDFQKGDIAEGYSVSREKKESFPLTVTSAQKNPTAFYLCASSIAGGPPYEQYFGPGTRLTVT.

This sequence joins TRBV6-4 and TRBJ1-2; no clear D gene. Germline CDR1 is MRHNA and CDR2 is SNTAGT. The CDR3 extends over 15 amino acids. V was clipped by 2 bases and J by 6 bases, with 16 bases between them. The CDR3 coding sequence is TGTGCCAGCAGTGACAGGGCGGAGGCCGGCCATGGCTACACCTTC. Protein product: CASSDRAEAGHGYTF.

V usage is TRBV13 and J usage is TRBJ2-1; a possible D gene is TRBD2 (5 bases). CDR1 and CDR2 (germline): PRHDT, FYEKMQ (reference sequence). CDR3 length: 16 residues. The V end lost 2 bases, the J end lost 7 bases, and 18 bases lay between the germline ends. DNA for the CDR3: TGTGCCAGCAGCTTAATGACCGGGGTAGGTGGGAATGAGCAGTTCTTC. Translating it yields CASSLMTGVGGNEQFF.